The 26 T cell receptor beta chains presented below share a single source sample, sequenced in a study of T-cell reconstitution after alpha-beta-depleted transplantation in children. A TCRbeta library incorporating unique molecular identifiers was prepared. TCRdb analysed the PCR reads with MiXCR anew, one entry per CDR3 protein. The sample contains 450,000 to 550,000 distinct CDR3 sequences, roughly an eighth of which appear only once. The sequencing here drew on PBMCs, mostly from graft donor cells, taken 180 days after TCRalphabeta/CD19-depleted stem cell transplant. All receptors derive from a female patient aged 2-15 years who had a stem cell transplant for aplastic anemia, so the T cells may come from the graft donor.

This clonotype was detected a few times. This chain connects TRBV7-8 to TRBJ1-2; 9 bases match TRBD1. V shed 5 bases and J 4 bases; nucleotides not matched to a gene: 11. The CDR3 covers 16 residues. The germline gives CDR1 SGHVS, CDR2 FQNEAQ. CDR3 loop: CASSLPRDRAPYGYTF. CDR3 in DNA: TGTGCCAGCAGCCTACCACGGGACAGGGCCCCCTATGGCTACACCTTC.

The rearrangement uses TRBV27 and TRBJ2-7; D ambiguous. The CDR3 sequence is 14 residues long. Trimming left V 2 bases short and J 4 bases short, with 12 bases between. In germline, CDR1 is MNHEY, CDR2 SMNVEV (reference sequence). The CDR3 reads CASSLAPTAYEQYF. The DNA for the CDR3 is TGTGCCAGCAGTTTAGCCCCGACCGCTTACGAGCAGTACTTC.

This clonotype was seen more than once but under ten times. The chain couples TRBV7-9 to TRBJ2-7; 9 bases align to TRBD2. Germline CDR1 and CDR2: SEHNR and FQNEAQ (reference sequence). The CDR3 covers 15 residues. The junction had 8 bases not matched to a gene; V was cut back by 5 bases and J by 3 bases. The CDR3 nucleotides are TGTGCCAGCAGCGCGCGGGAGGGGACTTACTACGAGCAGTACTTC. Amino acids: CASSAREGTYYEQYF. The full variable domain, in which reference TRBV7-9 and TRBJ2-7 provide the parts outside the CDR3, is DTGVSQNPRHKITKRGQNVTFRCDPISEHNRLYWYRQTLGQGPEFLTYFQNEAQLEKSRLLSDRFSAERPKGSFSTLEIQRTEQGDSAMYLCASSAREGTYYEQYFGPGTRLTVT.

This chain connects TRBV6-2 or TRBV6-3 to TRBJ1-5, with a weak D call TRBD1 (5 bases). Germline lookup yields CDR1 MNHEY and CDR2 SVGEGT. V was pared by 6 bases and J by 11 bases, with 17 bases between. This CDR3 region has 13 residues. The CDR3 coding sequence is TGTGCCAGCAGCCCCTGGGACCCCGGTGCCCAGCATTTT. Protein: CASSPWDPGAQHF.

CDR3 residues: CASSVLAGSPTDEQFF. The CDR3, as DNA: TGTGCCAGCAGCGTGCTAGCGGGAAGCCCCACGGATGAGCAGTTCTTC. The chain carries TRBV9 and TRBJ2-1, with 9 bases that match TRBD2. V trimming: 2 bases; J trimming: 8 bases; junction bases outside the gene matches: 11. This CDR3 spans 16 amino acids. CDR1 is SGDLS, CDR2 YYNGEE, per germline.

This clonotype has only a few counts. The chain has TRBV5-1 and TRBJ2-7; TRBD1 matches 10 bases. CDR3 length equals 16 residues. After removal of 0 bases from V and 6 bases from J, the junction contained 9 bases not matched to a gene. Germline V gene sequence: CDR1 SGHRS, CDR2 YFSETQ. CDR3 amino acids: CASSLAGTGELGEQYV. In DNA form, the CDR3 reads TGCGCCAGCAGCTTGGCCGGGACAGGGGAGCTGGGCGAGCAGTACGTC.

With respect to this clonotype: A read error may be the cause here, since a much bigger clone is one base away. V gene TRBV5-1 combines with J gene TRBJ2-5; a weak D match, TRBD1 (5 bases). Germline V gene lookup returns CDR1 SGHRS and CDR2 YFSETQ. The CDR3 has 15 residues. V was trimmed by 5 bases and J by 7 bases, leaving 21 bases between them. The CDR3 nucleotides read TGCGCCAGCAGGACCCTGAAGGGGCGAGGCGCGACCCAGTACTTC. Protein product: CASRTLKGRGATQYF.

The chain employs TRBV24-1 and TRBJ2-3; D might be TRBD1 (5 bases). The germline V and J ends were trimmed by 9 bases and 2 bases, with 11 bases remaining between them. Germline loops: CDR1 KGHDR, CDR2 SFDVKD. CDR3 size: 13 residues. This CDR3 reads CATSPQVTDTQYF. CDR3 in DNA: TGTGCCACCTCCCCACAGGTCACAGATACGCAGTATTTT.

The genes are TRBV27 and TRBJ2-5; 9 nucleotides line up with TRBD2. V lost 2 bases, J lost 0 bases, and 16 bases stayed unmatched. CDR3 length equals 20 residues. Germline lookup yields CDR1 MNHEY and CDR2 SMNVEV (reference sequence). CDR3 region: CASSLAGGPLPSVHQETQYF. The CDR3 DNA is TGTGCCAGCAGTTTAGCGGGAGGGCCTCTCCCGTCTGTGCACCAAGAGACCCAGTACTTC.

Details on this clonotype: A much bigger clone sits one base away, suggesting this may be a read error. The V gene is TRBV20-1, the J gene TRBJ2-1; 8 nucleotides agree with TRBD2. In germline, CDR1 is DFQATT, CDR2 SNEGSKA (reference sequence). The CDR3 totals 16 residues. CDR3 sequence (DNA): TGCAGTGCTACGATAAGGACTAGCCGCTTCTACAATGACCAGTTCTTC. Protein sequence: CSATIRTSRFYNDQFF.

The CDR3: CAWSPVGDGYTF. The CDR3 DNA follows: TGTGCCTGGAGCCCCGTCGGGGACGGCTACACCTTC. The chain links TRBV30 to TRBJ1-2; D is possibly TRBD1 (5 bases). This CDR3 contains 12 residues. CDR1 is GTSNPN and CDR2 is SVGIG in the germline V gene (reference sequence). V was pared by 3 bases and J by 8 bases, with 13 bases between. Full variable domain (outside the CDR3, taken from reference TRBV30 and TRBJ1-2): SQTIHQWPATLVQPVGSPLSLECTVEGTSNPNLYWYRQAAGRGLQLLFYSVGIGQISSEVPQNLSASRPQDRQFILSSKKLLLSDSGFYLCAWSPVGDGYTFGSGTRLTVV.

In its sample, this clonotype was seen a few times. This chain uses TRBV7-9 with TRBJ2-5, with 9 bases lining up with TRBD2. The CDR3 sequence is 17 residues long. In germline, CDR1 is SEHNR, CDR2 FQNEAQ (reference sequence). V was clipped by 0 bases and J by 5 bases; unmatched bases: 10. CDR3 protein: CASSLARRLAGNETQYF. The CDR3 bases are TGTGCCAGCAGCTTAGCGCGCCGGCTAGCGGGAAACGAGACCCAGTACTTC.

This chain joins TRBV10-3 and TRBJ1-2; D is unresolved. Trimming removed 3 bases from V and 1 base from J, with 18 bases in between. The CDR3 has 17 residues. Germline CDR1 ENHRY, CDR2 SYGVKD. As DNA, the CDR3 is TGTGCCATCAGTGAAATCCCTCTGTACCCACTTAACTATGGCTACACCTTC. Its protein product is CAISEIPLYPLNYGYTF.

This clonotype has only a few counts. The chain has TRBV29-1 and TRBJ1-1; a possible D gene is TRBD1 (5 bases). The V gene lost 1 base and the J gene lost 1 base, with 19 bases spanning the gap. Looked up from germline, CDR1 is SQVTM and CDR2 is ANQGSEA. CDR3 length equals 17 residues. CDR3 protein: CSVEAIRSGRRNTEAFF. CDR3 DNA: TGCAGCGTTGAAGCTATCAGGTCGGGACGAAGGAACACTGAAGCTTTCTTT. The full variable domain, its missing parts supplied by reference TRBV29-1 and TRBJ1-1, is SAVISQKPSRDICQRGTSLTIQCQVDSQVTMMFWYRQQPGQSLTLIATANQGSEATYESGFVIDKFPISRPNLTFSTLTVSNMSPEDSSIYLCSVEAIRSGRRNTEAFFGQGTRLTVV.

This clonotype showed up just a few times. The DNA of the CDR3 is TGTGCCAGCAGCGGGGCGGGACAAGGCTACGAGCAGTACTTC. This translates into CASSGAGQGYEQYF. The chain is built from TRBV28 and TRBJ2-7; D might be TRBD1 or TRBD2, each matching 6 bases. The CDR3 is 14 amino acids. Germline V gene sequence: CDR1 MDHEN, CDR2 SYDVKM. V lost 6 bases to trimming and J lost 3 bases, with 15 bases between them.

This chain connects TRBV6-2 or TRBV6-3 to TRBJ2-1; 12 bases match TRBD2. The CDR3 runs to 15 residues. Trimming at V came to 5 bases and at J to 8 bases, leaving 7 bases not matched to a gene. Germline CDR1 reads MNHEY; CDR2 reads SVGEGT. CDR3 coding DNA: TGTGCCAGCAGTCCGCTAGCGGGAGGGCCCTATGAGCAGTTCTTC. Protein: CASSPLAGGPYEQFF.

This clonotype has ten or more counts. The CDR3 loop reads CASSLARGNTEAFF. The CDR3 region has the DNA TGCGCCAGCAGCTTGGCCAGGGGGAACACTGAAGCTTTCTTT. The rearrangement uses TRBV5-1 and TRBJ1-1, with D tentatively TRBD1 (6 bases). This CDR3 contains 14 residues. Trimming took 0 bases from V and 1 from J, leaving 7 bases between them. Germline CDR1 reads SGHRS; CDR2 reads YFSETQ.

The table lists this clonotype with many counts. The chain uses TRBV29-1 and TRBJ2-7; 8 bases agree with TRBD2. The CDR3 is 14 amino acids. Germline V gene data show CDR1 as SQVTM and CDR2 as ANQGSEA. CDR3 amino acids: CRNHKAREGYEQYF. The CDR3 DNA sequence: TGCAGGAACCATAAGGCCCGGGAGGGCTACGAGCAGTACTTC.

The chain recombines TRBV28 with TRBJ2-7; tentative D call: TRBD2 (6 bases). The ends were cut back, 1 base at V and 7 bases at J, with 23 bases in the middle. The CDR3 runs 17 residues. CDR1 MDHEN and CDR2 SYDVKM come from the germline V gene. The CDR3 loop reads CASSLFGSSEVMREQYF. In DNA, the CDR3 is TGTGCCAGCAGTTTATTCGGGTCTAGCGAGGTAATGAGGGAGCAGTACTTC.

The chain has TRBV9 and TRBJ2-1; D possibly corresponds to TRBD2 (6 bases). The V gene's germline CDR1 is SGDLS and CDR2 YYNGEE. The CDR3 is made up of 16 amino acids. V shed 4 bases and J shed 4 bases, with 18 bases lying between them. CDR3 in DNA: TGTGCCAGCAGCTTAGAAGGGTTAGCGGAGTACAATGAGCAGTTCTTC. Amino acids: CASSLEGLAEYNEQFF.

In its sample, this clonotype was seen a few times. The chain couples TRBV20-1 to TRBJ2-3; the D is unclear. V lost 5 bases and J 8 bases, leaving 11 bases between the germline ends. Germline V CDR1 and CDR2: DFQATT, SNEGSKA (reference sequence). This CDR3 is 11 amino acids long. CDR3 nucleotides: TGCAGTGCTCAGTTCCGAAGTACGCAGTATTTT. Translating it yields CSAQFRSTQYF.

The CDR3 nucleotides read TGTGCCTGGAATTCACAGGCTGAAGCTTTCTTT. Translated: CAWNSQAEAFF. The genes are TRBV30 and TRBJ1-1; D perhaps matches TRBD1 (5 bases). CDR3 length: 11 amino acids. Looked up from germline, CDR1 is GTSNPN and CDR2 is SVGIG (reference sequence). Trimming removed 4 bases from V and 6 bases from J, with 9 bases in between. The entire variable domain, with the rest obtained from reference TRBV30 and TRBJ1-1, is as follows: SQTIHQWPATLVQPVGSPLSLECTVEGTSNPNLYWYRQAAGRGLQLLFYSVGIGQISSEVPQNLSASRPQDRQFILSSKKLLLSDSGFYLCAWNSQAEAFFGQGTRLTVV.

This clonotype was seen a handful of times. The CDR3 DNA reads as TGTGCCAGTACCCCGGGTCCGGGTGCAGATACGCAGTATTTT. It translates to CASTPGPGADTQYF. The chain recombines TRBV19 with TRBJ2-3; unclear D gene. The V and J ends lost 7 bases and 4 bases respectively, with 15 bases between them. CDR3 size: 14 residues. The germline gives CDR1 LNHDA, CDR2 SQIVND (reference sequence).

The gene calls are TRBV3-1 and TRBJ2-3, with TRBD2 matching 8 bases. The length of the CDR3 is 17 residues. From germline, CDR1 is LGHDT and CDR2 YNNKEL (reference sequence). V lost 0 bases and J lost 3; bases outside the gene matches: 8. The CDR3 DNA reads as TGTGCCAGCAGCCAAGATCGAATAGCGGGAATGACAGATACGCAGTATTTT. The encoded protein is CASSQDRIAGMTDTQYF.

V usage is TRBV19 and J usage is TRBJ1-2; D ambiguous. Germline V gene lookup returns CDR1 LNHDA and CDR2 SQIVND (reference sequence). Trimming pared 7 bases from V and 4 bases from J, leaving 13 bases between. This CDR3 spans 13 amino acids. The CDR3: CASKHGRLYGYTF. In nucleotides, the CDR3 is TGTGCCAGTAAACACGGGAGACTCTATGGCTACACCTTC.

This clonotype turned up a few times. DNA of the CDR3: TGTGCCAGCAGCGTAAATCGACAGCCAACCTACAATGAGCAGTTCTTC. Protein: CASSVNRQPTYNEQFF. The chain links TRBV9 to TRBJ2-1, with a tentative D call TRBD1 (5 bases). The ends were cut back, 1 base at V and 2 bases at J, with 13 bases in the middle. Germline values: CDR1 SGDLS, CDR2 YYNGEE. The CDR3 covers 16 residues.